These 6 T cell receptor beta chains came from one sample sequenced in a study of cytomegalovirus exposure and HLA in healthy donors. It was with 60 Vbeta and 13 Jbeta primers that the PCR ran. Only in-frame clones appear in the TCRdb table, and some are missing; sequencing was by immunoSEQ multiplex PCR. Among 180,000 or so clones listed, 82% were seen once. Sequencing was carried out using PBMCs. Every receptor here comes from a man aged 35-49 years in good health and CMV-seronegative.

V usage is TRBV30 and J usage is TRBJ1-1; TRBD1 might be the D (6 bases). The V and J ends lost 1 base and 6 bases respectively, with 12 bases between them. CDR1 is GTSNPN and CDR2 is SVGIG in the germline V gene (reference sequence). The CDR3 spans 13 residues. The CDR3 here is CAWSATDSPEAFF. CDR3 nucleotides: TGTGCCTGGAGTGCCACGGACAGCCCTGAAGCTTTCTTT. The full variable domain, its missing parts supplied by reference TRBV30 and TRBJ1-1, is SQTIHQWPATLVQPVGSPLSLECTVEGTSNPNLYWYRQAAGRGLQLLFYSVGIGQISSEVPQNLSASRPQDRQFILSSKKLLLSDSGFYLCAWSATDSPEAFFGQGTRLTVV.

This clone has just one count. The chain links TRBV4-1 to TRBJ2-5, with D possibly TRBD1 on 6 matching bases. CDR3 size: 15 residues. Germline V gene sequence: CDR1 MGHRA, CDR2 YSYEKL. V lost 2 bases and J 5 bases, leaving 15 bases between the germline ends. The CDR3 nucleotides are TGCGCCAGCAGCCAAATACAGGGCGCAAGGGAGACCCAGTACTTC. This encodes CASSQIQGARETQYF.

The chain joins TRBV21-1 to TRBJ1-5; the table's D call, TRBD1, was not checked against the DNA. TRBV21-1 is classified as a pseudogene. The CDR3 totals 18 residues. CDR3 loop: CASSIEIRGHFLNQPQHF. CDR3 bases: TGTGCCAGCAGCATTGAGATTCGAGGACACTTTCTTAATCAGCCCCAGCATTTT.

This clone was observed a single time. CDR3 nucleotides: TGTGCCAGCAGTTCCGCCGGGGGTGCAACTAATGAAAAACTGTTTTTT. Residues: CASSSAGGATNEKLFF. V is TRBV28 and J is TRBJ1-4, with D possibly TRBD1 on 5 matching bases. This CDR3 region has 16 residues. Germline CDR1 MDHEN, CDR2 SYDVKM. Trimming left V 4 bases short and J 0 bases short, with 12 bases between.

This chain joins TRBV27 and TRBJ2-7; D remains ambiguous. The germline V gene has CDR1 MNHEY and CDR2 SMNVEV (reference sequence). The CDR3 length is 15 residues. Trimming pared 2 bases from V and 6 bases from J, leaving 17 bases between. CDR3 sequence (DNA): TGTGCCAGCAGTTTAGTTGTCAGGTCCCCCTCCGAGCAGTACTTC. Translating it yields CASSLVVRSPSEQYF.

This clone showed up just a few times. The genes are TRBV28 and TRBJ2-1; 8 positions match TRBD1. Germline V gene lookup returns CDR1 MDHEN and CDR2 SYDVKM. J was trimmed by 15 bases and V by 4 bases; bases with no gene match: 8. This CDR3 comprises 12 residues. The CDR3 DNA reads TGTGCCAGCAGTTCCCGGGACAGGCCCCCGTTCTTC. As protein: CASSSRDRPPFF.